This TCR beta chain was identified in a study of shared clonotypes between healthy human individuals. The germline V gene encodes CDR1 MDHEN and CDR2 SYDVKM. The CDR3 has 14 residues. The V end was cut by 7 bases, the J end by 1 base, with 13 bases between. Sequencing was performed with immunoSEQ multiplex PCR; in TCRdb, only in-frame clones are kept and a portion is missing. The sample includes about 2 million clones, around 95% of them seen just once. The healthy adult donors were HIV-negative and reported no recent acute infections or vaccinations. A split of CD4+ cells into CD45RA+ naive and CD45RA-negative memory subsets was performed.

Material: naive CD4+ T cells sorted from blood. Subset reported: CD45RA+ positively selected. The rearrangement joins TRBV28 to TRBJ1-1, with a possible D match to TRBD1 (5 bases). The sequence derives from a young man in good health. DNA of the CDR3: TGTGCCAGCACCTGGGGGTCAGGGAACACTGAAGCTTTCTTT. Encoded protein: CASTWGSGNTEAFF. The whole variable domain, filled in from reference TRBV28 and TRBJ1-1, reads DVKVTQSSRYLVKRTGEKVFLECVQDMDHENMFWYRQDPGLGLRLIYFSYDVKMKEKGDIPEGYSVSREKKERFSLILESASTNQTSMYLCASTWGSGNTEAFFGQGTRLTVV.